This record looks at one TCR beta chain sequence and its context. Its specificity is unknown. At a deep level, the assay was run. Produced via immunoSEQ multiplex PCR; TCRdb's table is partial and in-frame only. The repertoire holds about a million clones, with around three quarters as singletons. Nashville, Tennessee was home to all donors, each a Caucasian adult. The data were taken from a study of shared clonotypes between healthy human individuals. Regarding the study as a whole: Larger richness was generally estimated for naive than memory subsets.

From germline, CDR1 is LGHNA and CDR2 YSLEER. With 4 bases removed from V and 0 bases from J, the gap between germline ends came to 11 bases. The CDR3 runs 15 residues. The sample consisted of memory CD4+ T cells from PBMCs. Stated subset: CD45RA-negative fraction. The chain couples TRBV4-3 to TRBJ2-3; weak D call: TRBD2 (5 bases). This receptor was taken from a man younger than 35 in good health. Some clones in this sample may be carry-over from other donors' samples. The DNA for the CDR3 is TGCGCCAGCAGCCGCGGAGGCCCTAGCACAGATACGCAGTATTTT. Translation gives CASSRGGPSTDTQYF.